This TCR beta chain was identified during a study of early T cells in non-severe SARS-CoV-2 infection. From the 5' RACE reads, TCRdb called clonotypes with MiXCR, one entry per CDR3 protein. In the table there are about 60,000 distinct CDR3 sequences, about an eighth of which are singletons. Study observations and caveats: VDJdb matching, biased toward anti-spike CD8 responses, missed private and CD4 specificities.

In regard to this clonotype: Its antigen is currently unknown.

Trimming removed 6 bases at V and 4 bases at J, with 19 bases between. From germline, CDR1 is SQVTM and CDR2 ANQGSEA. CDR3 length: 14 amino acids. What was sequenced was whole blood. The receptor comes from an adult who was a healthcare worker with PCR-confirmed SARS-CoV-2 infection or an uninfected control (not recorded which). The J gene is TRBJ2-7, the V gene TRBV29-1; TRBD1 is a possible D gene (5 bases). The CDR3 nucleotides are TGCAGCGTACAGGACCCGGACCACTTGTACGAGCAGTACTTC. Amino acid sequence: CSVQDPDHLYEQYF.